This TCR beta chain was profiled in a study of circulating CD8 cells and anti-PD-1 response in melanoma. Whole-study context: Nivolumab was given intravenously at 3 mg/kg every 2 weeks.

With regard to this clonotype: Its antigen is not known. One junction end does not reproduce the germline sequence, and a read error may be involved.

General observations from the study: Replicates were generally not done for experiments. Previously treated and treatment-naive patients were pooled together.

Germline loops: CDR1 SGHTA, CDR2 FQGTGA. The CDR3 is 13 amino acids. Live CD3+CD8+TCRalphabeta+ cells were sorted into four subsets by PD-1 and/or TIGIT. TCR libraries were prepared from around 14 ng of total RNA with the QIAseq Immune Repertoire TCR panel. Via MiXCR, TCRdb re-called the reads, giving one row per CDR3 protein. This sample has about 410 distinct CDR3 sequences, with around 4.8% found just once. The specimen comprised CD8+ T cells from PBMCs, sampled at baseline or after one month of anti-PD-1 therapy (not recorded which). This sequence joins TRBV7-3 and TRBJ1-2; no firm D call. This clonotype was sampled from a human donor with melanoma. In DNA, the CDR3 is TGTGGCAGCAGCTCAATCGGGCTTTCTGGCTACACCTTC. As protein: CGSSSIGLSGYTF.